This entry features one TCR beta chain sequence. Data came from immunoSEQ multiplex PCR; TCRdb stores just in-frame clones and leaves some out. Here the sample spans 20,000 to 30,000 clones, roughly 80% being singletons. The source of the sample is a study of T cells in narcolepsy. V lost 5 bases and J lost 4; bases outside the gene matches: 6. CDR1 and CDR2 (germline): MDHEN, SYDVKM. This CDR3 comprises 14 residues. The V gene is TRBV28, the J gene TRBJ1-2, with 8 bases lining up with TRBD1. Sequencing was carried out using CD45RA- memory CD4+ T cells from PBMCs. This receptor was identified in a human donor with narcolepsy. In nucleotides, the CDR3 is TGTGCCAGCAGTCCCGGACAGGGAGTCTATGGCTACACCTTC. Translating it yields CASSPGQGVYGYTF.